Following are 27 T cell receptor beta chains from one sample sequenced in a study of T-cell memory formation after mild COVID-19. TCRdb analysed the 5' RACE reads with MiXCR anew, one entry per CDR3 protein. The data contain 150,000 or so distinct CDR3 sequences, around a tenth of them seen just once; the ten biggest clones take up approximately 3.4%. The sample taken for sequencing was PBMCs or a T cell subset sorted from them (not recorded which). The receptors were sampled from a man aged 18 to 29 who had mild COVID-19 (a few samples of this study predate the infection). Cell type and time point are not known.

V is TRBV5-4 and J is TRBJ2-5, with 8 bases identical to TRBD2. CDR3 length: 14 amino acids. Trimming took 4 bases from V and 5 from J; bases not matched to a gene: 7. Germline V CDR1 and CDR2: SGHNT, YYREEE (reference sequence). As DNA, the CDR3 is TGTGCCAGCAGCACCAGGACTAGCATGGAGACCCAGTACTTC. Translating it yields CASSTRTSMETQYF.

In this sample, this clonotype turned up a few times. This chain uses TRBV6-6 with TRBJ1-5, with D unresolved. Trimming took 6 bases from V and 0 from J, leaving 12 bases between them. CDR1 and CDR2 (germline): MNHNY, SVGAGI (reference sequence). This CDR3 has 15 residues. CDR3 region: CASSLDHYSNQPQHF. CDR3 coding DNA: TGTGCCAGCAGCCTCGACCACTATAGCAATCAGCCCCAGCATTTT.

The rearrangement links TRBV9 to TRBJ2-7, with 10 bases matching TRBD1. This CDR3 has 17 amino acids. CDR1 and CDR2 from the germline V gene are SGDLS and YYNGEE. V was pared by 1 base and J by 2 bases, with 9 bases of the junction left unmatched. The CDR3 region has the DNA TGTGCCAGCAGCGTATCCCCCACCGGGACAGGGGCCTACGAGCAGTACTTC. Translating gives CASSVSPTGTGAYEQYF.

This clonotype was detected a few times. This chain uses TRBV7-9 with TRBJ1-1, with a weak D call TRBD1 (5 bases). CDR1 is SEHNR and CDR2 is FQNEAQ in the germline V gene (reference sequence). V lost 9 bases and J 4 bases, leaving 15 bases between the germline ends. The CDR3 has 13 amino acids. The CDR3 protein is CASGVAGGTEAFF. DNA of the CDR3: TGTGCCAGTGGGGTTGCGGGGGGCACTGAAGCTTTCTTT.

This chain links TRBV6-6 with TRBJ1-5; 7 bases are a match to TRBD1. The germline gives CDR1 MNHNY, CDR2 SVGAGI (reference sequence). Losses at the gene ends were 2 bases for V and 2 bases for J; bases not matched to a gene: 6. This CDR3 region has 16 residues. CDR3 residues: CASSYQRQGGNQPQHF. CDR3 bases: TGTGCCAGCAGTTACCAACGACAGGGTGGCAATCAGCCCCAGCATTTT.

This sequence joins TRBV7-9 and TRBJ1-2; 8 bases align to TRBD1. V gave up 5 bases and J gave up 8 bases; unmatched junction bases: 4. CDR3 size: 12 residues. CDR1 and CDR2 (germline): SEHNR, FQNEAQ (reference sequence). CDR3 protein: CASSVTGEGYTF. DNA of the CDR3: TGTGCCAGCAGCGTGACAGGGGAAGGCTACACCTTC. Based on the CDR3 plus reference TRBV7-9 and TRBJ1-2, the full variable domain is DTGVSQNPRHKITKRGQNVTFRCDPISEHNRLYWYRQTLGQGPEFLTYFQNEAQLEKSRLLSDRFSAERPKGSFSTLEIQRTEQGDSAMYLCASSVTGEGYTFGSGTRLTVV.

This clonotype has at least ten counts. The V call is TRBV28, the J call TRBJ2-7; no firm D call. Per germline, CDR1 MDHEN and CDR2 SYDVKM. Trimming pared 3 bases from V and 0 bases from J, leaving 9 bases between. The CDR3 runs 14 residues. CDR3 sequence: CASSFRFSSYEQYF. The CDR3 bases are TGTGCCAGCAGTTTTCGGTTTAGCTCCTACGAGCAGTACTTC.

This clonotype was observed at least ten times. The J gene is TRBJ1-2, the V gene TRBV4-3; tentatively, D is TRBD1 (6 bases). V dropped 3 bases and J dropped 3 bases, with 11 bases sitting between them. This CDR3 contains 14 residues. CDR1 is LGHNA, CDR2 YSLEER, per germline. The CDR3 DNA sequence: TGCGCCAGCAGCCACGAACAGGGCTACTATGGCTACACCTTC. Translation gives CASSHEQGYYGYTF.

The chain has TRBV5-6 and TRBJ1-5, with a weak D call TRBD1 (6 bases). This CDR3 has 14 amino acids. Germline assignment: CDR1 SGHDT and CDR2 YYEEEE. V was clipped by 3 bases and J by 7 bases, with 14 bases between them. In DNA form, the CDR3 reads TGTGCCAGCAGCTACCGGGGGCCTAGGCAGCCCCAGCATTTT. It specifies CASSYRGPRQPQHF.

The chain is built from TRBV5-1 and TRBJ1-4; no definite D call. The CDR3 runs 14 residues. The germline CDR1 and CDR2 sequences are SGHRS and YFSETQ. Trimming cost V 0 bases and J 8 bases, with 11 bases left between them. The CDR3 DNA sequence: TGCGCCAGCAGCTTGGTGGGCGAGACCGAAAAACTGTTTTTT. This translates into CASSLVGETEKLFF.

The table lists this clonotype with many counts. This chain uses TRBV10-3 with TRBJ2-5; the match to TRBD2 covers 9 bases. The CDR3 is 14 residues long. V shed 6 bases, J shed 2 bases, and the junction held 4 bases outside the gene matches. Germline V gene sequence: CDR1 ENHRY, CDR2 SYGVKD. The CDR3 spells CAIRSSGGQETQYF. The DNA of the CDR3 is TGTGCCATCAGAAGTAGCGGGGGTCAAGAGACCCAGTACTTC.

This chain uses TRBV10-3 with TRBJ2-1; 8 positions agree with TRBD2. The CDR3 spans 12 residues. V trimming: 6 bases; J trimming: 9 bases; junction bases outside the gene matches: 4. Germline lookup yields CDR1 ENHRY and CDR2 SYGVKD. The CDR3 nucleotides are TGTGCCATCAGGGAAGCGGGGGCTGAGCAGTTCTTC. Residues: CAIREAGAEQFF.

This clonotype came up a few times. The chain joins TRBV11-2 to TRBJ1-4; TRBD1 agrees at 8 bases. The germline V gene encodes CDR1 SGHAT and CDR2 FQNNGV. V was pared by 5 bases and J by 8 bases, with 10 bases of the junction left unmatched. This CDR3 has 15 amino acids. This CDR3 is CASSRQGSLREKLFF. The CDR3 DNA follows: TGTGCCAGCAGCCGACAGGGGAGTTTAAGGGAAAAACTGTTTTTT.

This clonotype was seen only a few times. The rearrangement uses TRBV7-9 and TRBJ1-2; TRBD1 might be the D (6 bases). CDR1 is SEHNR, CDR2 FQNEAQ, per germline (reference sequence). V was shortened by 2 bases and J by 2 bases, with 12 bases between the two germline ends. The CDR3 extends over 15 amino acids. The CDR3 loop reads CASSLSPGANYGYTF. The CDR3 DNA follows: TGTGCCAGCAGCTTATCCCCAGGGGCGAACTATGGCTACACCTTC. Based on the CDR3 plus reference TRBV7-9 and TRBJ1-2, the full variable domain is DTGVSQNPRHKITKRGQNVTFRCDPISEHNRLYWYRQTLGQGPEFLTYFQNEAQLEKSRLLSDRFSAERPKGSFSTLEIQRTEQGDSAMYLCASSLSPGANYGYTFGSGTRLTVV.

The rearrangement links TRBV7-2 to TRBJ2-1; 8 bases map to TRBD2. The ends lost 3 bases at V and 4 bases at J; junction bases unmatched: 17. The CDR3 loop spans 19 amino acids. In germline, CDR1 is SGHTA, CDR2 FQGNSA. CDR3 protein: CASSFGGRSGGAGYNEQFF. CDR3 nucleotides: TGTGCCAGCAGCTTCGGTGGTAGAAGCGGGGGAGCCGGATACAATGAGCAGTTCTTC. The variable domain in full, with the rest retrieved from reference TRBV7-2 and TRBJ2-1, is GAGVSQSPSNKVTEKGKDVELRCDPISGHTALYWYRQSLGQGLEFLIYFQGNSAPDKSGLPSDRFSAERTGGSVSTLTIQRTQQEDSAVYLCASSFGGRSGGAGYNEQFFGPGTRLTVL.

This clonotype occurred a few times. The chain combines TRBV7-2 with TRBJ1-5, with D uncertain. The CDR3 contains 13 residues. V lost 3 bases, J lost 4 bases, and 7 bases lay in between. CDR1 is SGHTA and CDR2 is FQGNSA in the germline V gene. The CDR3 sequence is CASSLVVNQPQHF. The CDR3 coding sequence is TGTGCCAGCAGCTTGGTTGTGAATCAGCCCCAGCATTTT.

The V call is TRBV12-3 or TRBV12-4, the J call TRBJ2-5; D is ambiguous. The V gene lost 7 bases and the J gene lost 1 base, with 7 bases spanning the gap. The CDR3 loop spans 12 amino acids. The chain's CDR3 is CASTSSQETQYF. The CDR3 DNA follows: TGTGCCAGCACCTCCTCCCAAGAGACCCAGTACTTC.

This clonotype has just a few counts. The chain has TRBV7-8 and TRBJ2-1; TRBD2 aligns across 16 bases. The CDR3 totals 15 residues. V shed 4 bases, J shed 10 bases, and the junction held 4 bases outside the gene matches. Germline CDR1 is SGHVS and CDR2 is FQNEAQ. This CDR3 is CASSSGLAGGQEQFF. The DNA for the CDR3 is TGTGCCAGCAGCTCGGGACTAGCGGGGGGGCAGGAGCAGTTCTTC.

This clonotype was found a few times. This sequence joins TRBV11-2 and TRBJ2-5, with 9 bases that match TRBD2. J gave up 3 bases and V 4 bases, and 6 bases lay outside the gene matches. CDR3 size: 15 residues. Germline V lookup: CDR1 SGHAT, CDR2 FQNNGV. CDR3 bases: TGTGCCAGCAGCTATAGCGGGGGCCTGGAAGAGACCCAGTACTTC. This encodes CASSYSGGLEETQYF.

The sample holds a few counts of this clonotype. This chain connects TRBV29-1 to TRBJ2-3; tentatively, D is TRBD1 (5 bases). This CDR3 spans 12 amino acids. The germline V gene encodes CDR1 SQVTM and CDR2 ANQGSEA. V was pared by 6 bases and J by 2 bases, with 9 bases between. The CDR3 sequence: CSVMDNTDTQYF. The CDR3 nucleotides are TGCAGCGTGATGGACAACACAGATACGCAGTATTTT.

The chain has TRBV20-1 and TRBJ2-3; D unclear. The length of the CDR3 is 14 residues. Trimming removed 7 bases at V and 0 bases at J, with 14 bases between. Germline-derived CDR1 and CDR2 are DFQATT and SNEGSKA (reference sequence). CDR3 loop: CSVTGHPSTDTQYF. The CDR3 DNA is TGCAGTGTAACCGGGCACCCTAGCACAGATACGCAGTATTTT.

This clonotype was seen at least ten times. This chain uses TRBV5-1 with TRBJ2-3; no definite D call. V lost 2 bases and J lost 0, with 10 bases in between. The germline gives CDR1 SGHRS, CDR2 YFSETQ. This CDR3 is 15 amino acids long. As DNA, the CDR3 is TGCGCCAGCAGCTTCGACCCTATTAGCACAGATACGCAGTATTTT. It is translated as CASSFDPISTDTQYF.

J is TRBJ1-3 and V is TRBV7-2; 8 bases match TRBD1. CDR1 and CDR2 (germline): SGHTA, FQGNSA. There are 15 residues in the CDR3. V trimming: 3 bases; J trimming: 2 bases; junction bases outside the gene matches: 3. The CDR3 region has the DNA TGTGCCAGCAGCTTTCAGGGGGCGGCTGGAAACACCATATATTTT. It codes for CASSFQGAAGNTIYF. Full variable domain (outside the CDR3, taken from reference TRBV7-2 and TRBJ1-3): GAGVSQSPSNKVTEKGKDVELRCDPISGHTALYWYRQSLGQGLEFLIYFQGNSAPDKSGLPSDRFSAERTGGSVSTLTIQRTQQEDSAVYLCASSFQGAAGNTIYFGEGSWLTVV.

This clonotype was recorded many times. This sequence joins TRBV4-1 and TRBJ2-1; D gene ambiguous. The CDR3 loop spans 13 amino acids. Trimming removed 6 bases from V and 12 bases from J, with 18 bases in between. Germline V gene sequence: CDR1 MGHRA, CDR2 YSYEKL. The CDR3 bases are TGCGCCAGCAGGTCCTGGGTCTCCATGGGGCAGTTCTTC. Protein product: CASRSWVSMGQFF.

The chain joins TRBV5-1 to TRBJ2-2, with D hard to call. V lost 4 bases to trimming and J lost 7 bases, with 5 bases between them. The CDR3 length is 11 residues. CDR1 is SGHRS and CDR2 is YFSETQ in the germline V gene. The CDR3 DNA is TGCGCCAGCAGCCTTGACGGGGAGCTGTTTTTT. Amino acid sequence: CASSLDGELFF.

This clonotype has a handful of counts. CDR3 nucleotide sequence: TGTGCCAGCAGCTCCAGGGGGCAGGGCGAGCAGTACGTC. Translated: CASSSRGQGEQYV. The chain joins TRBV14 to TRBJ2-7, with TRBD1 matching over 8 bases. Germline values: CDR1 SGHDN, CDR2 FVKESK. This CDR3 is 13 amino acids long. V was pared by 5 bases and J by 6 bases, with 6 bases of the junction left unmatched.

The chain carries TRBV7-3 and TRBJ1-5; D remains unclear. The CDR3 extends over 14 amino acids. Germline V CDR1 and CDR2: SGHTA, FQGTGA. The V and J ends lost 2 bases and 2 bases respectively, with 7 bases between them. The CDR3 DNA reads as TGTGCCAGCAGCTTAGGGGAAGGCAATCAGCCCCAGCATTTT. Its translation: CASSLGEGNQPQHF.